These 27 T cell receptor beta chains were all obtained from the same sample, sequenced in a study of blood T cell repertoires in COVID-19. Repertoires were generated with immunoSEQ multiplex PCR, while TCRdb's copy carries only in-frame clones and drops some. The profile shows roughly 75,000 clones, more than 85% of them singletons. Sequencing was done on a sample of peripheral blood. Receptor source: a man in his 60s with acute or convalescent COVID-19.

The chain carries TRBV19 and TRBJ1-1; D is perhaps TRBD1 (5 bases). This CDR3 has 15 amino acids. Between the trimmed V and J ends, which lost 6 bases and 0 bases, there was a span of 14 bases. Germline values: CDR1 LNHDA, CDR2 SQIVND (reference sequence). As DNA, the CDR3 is TGTGCCAGTAGCCCTACTCGGGGGATGAACACTGAAGCTTTCTTT. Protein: CASSPTRGMNTEAFF.

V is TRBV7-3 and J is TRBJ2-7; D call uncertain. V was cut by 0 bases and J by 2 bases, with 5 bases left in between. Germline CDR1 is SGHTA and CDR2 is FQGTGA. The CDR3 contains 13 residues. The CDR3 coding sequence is TGTGCCAGCAGCTTAACTCGTGCCTACGAGCAGTACTTC. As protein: CASSLTRAYEQYF.

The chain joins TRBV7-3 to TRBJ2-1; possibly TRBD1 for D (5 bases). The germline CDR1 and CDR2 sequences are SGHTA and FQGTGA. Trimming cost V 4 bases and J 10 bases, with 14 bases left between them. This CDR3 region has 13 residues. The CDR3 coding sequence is TGTGCCAGCAGCTCCAAGTGGGGCGAGGAGCAGTTCTTC. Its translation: CASSSKWGEEQFF.

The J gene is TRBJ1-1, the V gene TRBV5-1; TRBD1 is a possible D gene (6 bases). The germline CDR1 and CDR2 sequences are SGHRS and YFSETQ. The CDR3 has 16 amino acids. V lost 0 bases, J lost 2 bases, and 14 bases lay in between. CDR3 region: CASSLAGGAYNTEAFF. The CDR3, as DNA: TGCGCCAGCAGCTTGGCCGGGGGGGCGTACAACACTGAAGCTTTCTTT.

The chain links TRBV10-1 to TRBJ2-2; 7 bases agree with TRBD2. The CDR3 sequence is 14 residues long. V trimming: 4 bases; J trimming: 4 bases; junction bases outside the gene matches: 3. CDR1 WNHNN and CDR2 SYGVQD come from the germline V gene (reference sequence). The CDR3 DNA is TGCGCCAGCAGTGTACTAGCGAGCACCGGGGAGCTGTTTTTT. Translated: CASSVLASTGELFF.

CDR3 bases: TGTGCCAGCACTGCAGTACAGGGGGGCTGGCTCGGCACCGGGGAGCTGTTTTTT. Translation gives CASTAVQGGWLGTGELFF. The chain couples TRBV27 to TRBJ2-2; 8 bases align to TRBD1. J gave up 4 bases and V 7 bases, and 17 bases lay outside the gene matches. Germline CDR1 and CDR2: MNHEY and SMNVEV (reference sequence). The CDR3 has 18 residues.

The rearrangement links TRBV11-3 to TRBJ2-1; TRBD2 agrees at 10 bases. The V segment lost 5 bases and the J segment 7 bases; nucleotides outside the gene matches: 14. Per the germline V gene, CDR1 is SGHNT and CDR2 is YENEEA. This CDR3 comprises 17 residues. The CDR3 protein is CASSTHATSGLQNEQFF. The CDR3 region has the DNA TGTGCCAGCAGCACTCATGCGACTAGCGGGCTACAGAATGAGCAGTTCTTC.

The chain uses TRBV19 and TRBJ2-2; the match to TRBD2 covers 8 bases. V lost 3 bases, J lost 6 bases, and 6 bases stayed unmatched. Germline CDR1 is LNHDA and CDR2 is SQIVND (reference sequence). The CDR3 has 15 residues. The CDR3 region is CASSISGRGSGELFF. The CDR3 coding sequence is TGTGCCAGTAGTATTTCCGGGAGGGGATCCGGGGAGCTGTTTTTT.

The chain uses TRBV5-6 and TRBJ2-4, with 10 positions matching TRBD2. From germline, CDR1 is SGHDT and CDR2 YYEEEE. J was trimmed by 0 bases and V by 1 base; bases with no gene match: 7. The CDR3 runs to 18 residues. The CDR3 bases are TGTGCCAGCAGCTTGAGGGCTAGCGGGGGACTAGCCAAAAACATTCAGTACTTC. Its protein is CASSLRASGGLAKNIQYF.

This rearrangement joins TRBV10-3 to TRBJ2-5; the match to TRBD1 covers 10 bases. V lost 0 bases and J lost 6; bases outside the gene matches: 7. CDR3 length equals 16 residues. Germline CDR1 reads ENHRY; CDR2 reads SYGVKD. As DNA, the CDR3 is TGTGCCATCAGTGAGTCGGGGACAGGGGTTTTAAAGACCCAGTACTTC. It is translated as CAISESGTGVLKTQYF.

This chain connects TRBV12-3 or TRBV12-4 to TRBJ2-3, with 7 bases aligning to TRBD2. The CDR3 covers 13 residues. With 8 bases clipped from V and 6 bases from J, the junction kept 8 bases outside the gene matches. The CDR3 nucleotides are TGTGCCAGCGGGAGGGGAGTTTATGATACGCAGTATTTT. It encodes CASGRGVYDTQYF.

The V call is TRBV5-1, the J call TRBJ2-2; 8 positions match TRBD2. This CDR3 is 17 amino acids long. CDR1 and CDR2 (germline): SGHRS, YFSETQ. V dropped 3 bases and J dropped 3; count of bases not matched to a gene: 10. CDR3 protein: CASSSHEIAGHTGELFF. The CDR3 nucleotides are TGCGCCAGCAGCTCACATGAGATAGCGGGGCACACCGGGGAGCTGTTTTTT.

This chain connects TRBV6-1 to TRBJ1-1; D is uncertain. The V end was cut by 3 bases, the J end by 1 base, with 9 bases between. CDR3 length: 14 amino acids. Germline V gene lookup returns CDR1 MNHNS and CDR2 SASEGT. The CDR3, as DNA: TGTGCCAGCAGTGATATCCCACAGAACACTGAAGCTTTCTTT. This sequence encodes CASSDIPQNTEAFF.

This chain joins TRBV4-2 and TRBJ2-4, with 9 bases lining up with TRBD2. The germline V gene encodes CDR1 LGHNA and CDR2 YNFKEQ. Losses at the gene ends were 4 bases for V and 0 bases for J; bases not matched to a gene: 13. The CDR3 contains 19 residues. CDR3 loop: CASSPGEASGNLAKNIQYF. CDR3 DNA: TGTGCCAGCAGCCCTGGCGAGGCTAGCGGGAACTTAGCCAAAAACATTCAGTACTTC.

CDR3 nucleotide sequence: TGTGCCAGCAGCTTGGGGGGACAGGGCCCCTACGAGCAGTACTTC. Translated: CASSLGGQGPYEQYF. This rearrangement joins TRBV13 to TRBJ2-7; 9 bases fit TRBD1. The CDR3 totals 15 residues. Germline CDR1 PRHDT, CDR2 FYEKMQ (reference sequence). The J segment lost 2 bases and the V segment lost 3 bases, leaving 5 bases of the junction unmatched. The full variable domain, in which reference TRBV13 and TRBJ2-7 provide the parts outside the CDR3, is AAGVIQSPRHLIKEKRETATLKCYPIPRHDTVYWYQQGPGQDPQFLISFYEKMQSDKGSIPDRFSAQQFSDYHSELNMSSLELGDSALYFCASSLGGQGPYEQYFGPGTRLTVT.

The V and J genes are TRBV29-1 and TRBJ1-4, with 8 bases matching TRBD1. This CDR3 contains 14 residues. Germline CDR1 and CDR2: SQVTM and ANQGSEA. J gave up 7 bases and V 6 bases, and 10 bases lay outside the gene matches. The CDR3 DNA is TGCAGCGTCCTCCGAACAGGGGGGAGTGAAAAACTGTTTTTT. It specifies CSVLRTGGSEKLFF.

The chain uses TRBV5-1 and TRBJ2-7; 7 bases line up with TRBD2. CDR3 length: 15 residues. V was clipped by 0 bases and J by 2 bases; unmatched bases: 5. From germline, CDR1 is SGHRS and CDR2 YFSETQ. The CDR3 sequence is CASSLGVGGPYEQYF. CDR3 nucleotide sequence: TGCGCCAGCAGCTTGGGGGTGGGAGGGCCCTACGAGCAGTACTTC.

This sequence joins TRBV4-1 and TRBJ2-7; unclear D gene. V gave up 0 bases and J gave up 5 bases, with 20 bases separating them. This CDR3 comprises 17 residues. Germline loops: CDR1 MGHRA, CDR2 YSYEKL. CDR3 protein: CASSQDPPQSSEDEQYF. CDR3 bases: TGCGCCAGCAGCCAAGATCCCCCCCAGTCCTCTGAGGACGAGCAGTACTTC.

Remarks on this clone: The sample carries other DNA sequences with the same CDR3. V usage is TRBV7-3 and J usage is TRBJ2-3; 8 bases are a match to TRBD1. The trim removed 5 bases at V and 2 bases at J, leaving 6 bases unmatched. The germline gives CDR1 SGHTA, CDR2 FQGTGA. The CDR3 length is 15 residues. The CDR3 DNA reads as TGTGCCAGCAGCCCTGACAGGGGCTACACAGATACGCAGTATTTT. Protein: CASSPDRGYTDTQYF.

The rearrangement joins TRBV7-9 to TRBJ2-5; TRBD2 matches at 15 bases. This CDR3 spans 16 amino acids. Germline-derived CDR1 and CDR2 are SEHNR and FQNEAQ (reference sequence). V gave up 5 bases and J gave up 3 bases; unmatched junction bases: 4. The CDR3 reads CASSPGLAGGKETQYF. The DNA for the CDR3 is TGTGCCAGCAGCCCTGGACTAGCGGGGGGGAAAGAGACCCAGTACTTC.

The CDR3 reads CASSAPAGSGEKLFF. CDR3 nucleotides: TGCGCCAGCAGCGCCCCCGCAGGCTCTGGCGAAAAACTGTTTTTT. V and J are TRBV5-1 and TRBJ1-4; no clear D. Trimming shortened V by 4 bases and J by 8 bases, and 18 bases separated the two germline ends. Looked up from germline, CDR1 is SGHRS and CDR2 is YFSETQ. The CDR3 runs 15 residues.

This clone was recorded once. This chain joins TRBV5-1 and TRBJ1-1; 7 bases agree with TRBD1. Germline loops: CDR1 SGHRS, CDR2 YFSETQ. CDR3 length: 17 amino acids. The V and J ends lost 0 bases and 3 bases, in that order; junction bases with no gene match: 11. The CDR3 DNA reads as TGCGCCAGCAGCTTGGGAAAACAGGGGACCGGGGACACTGAAGCTTTCTTT. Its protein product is CASSLGKQGTGDTEAFF.

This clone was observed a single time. Written as DNA, the CDR3 is TGTGCCAGCAGCTTGGAACTGCTTAGGGGCAATGAGCAGTTCTTC. Translating it yields CASSLELLRGNEQFF. This sequence joins TRBV5-5 and TRBJ2-1; tentative D call: TRBD1 (5 bases). Germline CDR1 and CDR2: SGHKS and YYEKEE (reference sequence). With 0 bases removed from V and 6 bases from J, the gap between germline ends came to 13 bases. This CDR3 contains 15 residues.

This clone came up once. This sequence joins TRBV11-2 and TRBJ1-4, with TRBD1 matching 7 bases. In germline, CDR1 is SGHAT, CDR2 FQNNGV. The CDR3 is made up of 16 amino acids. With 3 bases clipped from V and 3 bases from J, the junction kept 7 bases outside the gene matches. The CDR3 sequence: CASSFVPTGANEKLFF. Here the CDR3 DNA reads TGTGCCAGCAGCTTTGTCCCCACAGGGGCTAATGAAAAACTGTTTTTT. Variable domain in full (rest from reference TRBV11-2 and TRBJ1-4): EAGVAQSPRYKIIEKRQSVAFWCNPISGHATLYWYQQILGQGPKLLIQFQNNGVVDDSQLPKDRFSAERLKGVDSTLKIQPAKLEDSAVYLCASSFVPTGANEKLFFGSGTQLSVL.

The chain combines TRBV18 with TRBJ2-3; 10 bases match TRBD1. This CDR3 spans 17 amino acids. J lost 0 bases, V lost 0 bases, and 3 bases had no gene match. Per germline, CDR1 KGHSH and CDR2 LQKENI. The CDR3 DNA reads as TGTGCCAGCTCACCACCGGGACAGGGGATTAGCACAGATACGCAGTATTTT. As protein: CASSPPGQGISTDTQYF.

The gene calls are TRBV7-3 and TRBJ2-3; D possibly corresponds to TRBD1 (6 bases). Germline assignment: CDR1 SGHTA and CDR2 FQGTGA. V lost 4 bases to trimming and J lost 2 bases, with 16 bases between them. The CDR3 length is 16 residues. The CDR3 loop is CASSSAPGGLTDTQYF. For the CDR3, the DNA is TGTGCCAGCAGCTCCGCCCCTGGGGGCCTCACAGATACGCAGTATTTT.

The CDR3 reads CASSLSGLVETGELFF. CDR3 nucleotide sequence: TGTGCCAGCAGTTTATCAGGACTAGTAGAGACCGGGGAGCTGTTTTTT. V and J are TRBV27 and TRBJ2-2; TRBD2 matches 7 bases. V lost 0 bases, J lost 5 bases, and 6 bases stayed unmatched. Per the germline V gene, CDR1 is MNHEY and CDR2 is SMNVEV (reference sequence). The CDR3 covers 16 residues.